A selection of T cell receptor beta chains follows, all from one sample in a study of T and B cells in COVID-19 patients. TCRdb reprocessed the multiplex PCR reads via MiXCR and lists one record per CDR3 protein. Of 20,000 to 25,000 distinct CDR3 sequences in the sample, approximately 30% were seen once. Sequenced: blood. These TCRs come from a human donor who had recovered from COVID-19. The CDR3 runs from the conserved cysteine through the conserved F or W. Fields, in order: clone size, V gene, D gene, J gene, CDR3 protein, CDR3 DNA. D genes are given only for firm matches. Rows may omit the clone size; those that give it use once, few, many or a size class.

NA	TRBV30	NA	TRBJ2-7	CAWSVGAGPEQYF	TGTGCCTGGAGTGTAGGGGCCGGACCCGAGCAGTACTTC
few	TRBV19	NA	TRBJ1-2	CASSIRSAVGYTF	TGTGCCAGTAGTATTAGGTCCGCGGTTGGCTACACCTTC
NA	TRBV6-1	TRBD1	TRBJ2-5	CASSYITGVQETQYF	TGTGCCAGCAGTTACATCACAGGGGTCCAAGAGACCCAGTACTTC
medium-sized	TRBV19	TRBD2	TRBJ2-1	CASSIGLAGGTLNNEQFF	TGTGCCAGTAGTATTGGACTAGCGGGGGGGACCTTAAACAATGAGCAGTTCTTC
few	TRBV5-6	TRBD1	TRBJ2-1	CASSHGTGVYNEQFF	TGTGCCAGCAGCCACGGGACAGGGGTATACAATGAGCAGTTCTTC
NA	TRBV28	NA	TRBJ2-6	CASTPWGSGANVLTF	TGTGCCAGCACTCCATGGGGGAGCGGGGCCAACGTCCTGACTTTC
NA	TRBV12-3/TRBV12-4	NA	TRBJ1-2	CASSLNGNYGYTF	TGTGCCAGCAGTTTGAATGGGAACTATGGCTACACCTTC
many	TRBV27	TRBD1	TRBJ2-6	CASSSRTRQGDSSGANVLTF	TGTGCCAGCAGTTCTCGAACCCGCCAGGGGGACAGCTCTGGGGCCAACGTCCTGACTTTC
few	TRBV28	NA	TRBJ2-5	CASSLSDRQETQYF	TGTGCCAGCAGTTTGTCGGACAGACAAGAGACCCAGTACTTC
NA	TRBV12-3/TRBV12-4	NA	TRBJ1-5	CASSPQAVGQPQHF	TGTGCCAGCAGTCCTCAGGCCGTGGGTCAGCCCCAGCATTTT
once	TRBV11-3	TRBD2	TRBJ2-1	CASSFGGASYNEQFF	TGTGCCAGCAGCTTCGGGGGGGCTTCCTACAATGAGCAGTTCTTC
NA	TRBV28	NA	TRBJ2-7	CASSFSGRSYEQYF	TGTGCCAGCAGTTTTTCGGGTCGGTCCTACGAGCAGTACTTC
NA	TRBV20-1	TRBD1	TRBJ2-7	CSAYGDSVIYEQYF	TGCAGTGCGTACGGGGACAGCGTGATTTACGAGCAGTACTTC
few	TRBV12-3/TRBV12-4	TRBD1	TRBJ2-7	CASSPDRGQRGEQYF	TGTGCCAGCAGCCCCGACAGGGGGCAAAGGGGGGAGCAGTACTTC